This T cell receptor (beta chain) was sequenced during a study of breast tumors, draining lymph nodes, adjacent tissues. Study conclusions and caveats: Findings are consistent with lymph node origin and intratumoral expansion of most tumor T cells. Tumor TCR diversity was below lymph nodes but above nontumor tissue. Luminal-like breast cancer showed significantly higher tumor–nontumor repertoire similarity than basal-like.

The CDR3 has 14 residues. Trimming at V came to 6 bases and at J to 5 bases, leaving 7 bases not matched to a gene. The V gene's germline CDR1 is MNHNY and CDR2 SVGAGI (reference sequence). Via MiXCR, TCRdb re-called the multiplex PCR reads, giving one row per CDR3 protein. The top ten clones hold 18% of a sample with more than 30,000 distinct CDR3 sequences, 60% to 70% of them seen once. This clonotype was observed at least ten times. Antigen: not known. The genes are TRBV6-6 and TRBJ1-5; 7 bases agree with TRBD1. This clonotype was obtained from a female donor with breast cancer. Some clones in this sample may be carry-over from other donors' samples. The sequencing input was breast tumor tissue. CDR3 in amino acids: CASRPGGRDQPQHF. The CDR3 DNA sequence: TGTGCCAGCAGACCAGGGGGGCGGGATCAGCCCCAGCATTTT.